Listed below are T cell receptor beta chains from one sample, sequenced in a study of blood T cell repertoires in COVID-19. Using immunoSEQ multiplex PCR, the repertoire was profiled, and TCRdb retains in-frame clones only, with some absent. The sample consists of about half a million clones, 80% to 90% of them appearing once. Sequenced sample: peripheral blood. The source of these receptors is a human donor in a cohort sampled during active COVID-19. Each CDR3 is given with its conserved first and last residue. A D gene is named only where the DNA matches it firmly. Not every row has a clone size; where given, it reads once, few, many or a size class.

V	size	J	D	CDR3	DNA
TRBV7-9	once	TRBJ2-7	NA	CASSLGTNYEQYF	TGTGCCAGCAGCCTCGGGACAAACTACGAGCAGTACTTC
TRBV6-2/TRBV6-3	NA	TRBJ2-7	TRBD1	CASSYSGTGVYEQYF	TGTGCCAGCAGTTACTCCGGGACAGGGGTCTACGAGCAGTACTTC
TRBV10-3	NA	TRBJ1-2	TRBD1	CAISEGATGKSYGYTF	TGTGCCATCAGTGAAGGTGCGACAGGGAAGTCCTATGGCTACACCTTC
TRBV7-9	NA	TRBJ1-1	NA	CASSFGGDTEAFF	TGTGCCAGCAGCTTTGGGGGCGACACTGAAGCTTTCTTT
TRBV19	NA	TRBJ1-6	TRBD1	CASKEGAYNSPLHF	TGTGCCAGTAAAGAGGGGGCGTATAATTCACCCCTCCACTTT
TRBV7-3	NA	TRBJ2-3	TRBD2	CASSSPALAGGRTDTQYF	TGTGCCAGCAGCTCTCCCGCCCTAGCGGGAGGGAGGACAGATACGCAGTATTTT
TRBV15	few	TRBJ2-3	NA	CATSRDQDTQYF	TGTGCCACCAGCAGAGATCAAGATACGCAGTATTTT
TRBV30	NA	TRBJ2-7	NA	CAWSVHLLNEQYF	TGTGCCTGGAGTGTTCACTTATTAAACGAGCAGTACTTC
TRBV7-2	NA	TRBJ2-3	NA	CASSTSVADTQYF	TGTGCCAGCAGCACCTCGGTCGCAGATACGCAGTATTTT
TRBV9	once	TRBJ2-7	TRBD2	CASSPRAGESYEQYF	TGTGCCAGCAGCCCCAGGGCGGGAGAGTCCTACGAGCAGTACTTC
TRBV6-5	NA	TRBJ1-1	TRBD1	CASSPQGGVNTEAFF	TGTGCCAGCAGTCCACAGGGGGGGGTGAACACTGAAGCTTTCTTT
TRBV4-3	NA	TRBJ2-2	NA	CASSQGGRGTGELFF	TGCGCCAGCAGCCAAGGGGGCAGGGGCACCGGGGAGCTGTTTTTT
TRBV6-5	NA	TRBJ1-2	NA	CASSYSAGLGYTF	TGTGCCAGCAGTTACTCCGCAGGGCTAGGCTACACCTTC
TRBV30	once	TRBJ1-3	TRBD1	CAWSDQGAGGNTIYF	TGTGCCTGGAGTGACCAGGGGGCGGGTGGAAACACCATATATTTT
TRBV18	NA	TRBJ2-7	TRBD2	CASSPPGLAGYEQYF	TGTGCCAGCTCACCACCAGGGCTAGCGGGCTACGAGCAGTACTTC
TRBV11-2	NA	TRBJ1-1	NA	CASSSNWGGNTEAFF	TGTGCCAGCAGCTCCAATTGGGGGGGGAACACTGAAGCTTTCTTT
TRBV19	NA	TRBJ1-1	TRBD1	CASSFPGQGTEAFF	TGTGCCAGTAGTTTCCCGGGACAGGGCACTGAAGCTTTCTTT
TRBV5-4	once	TRBJ1-2	NA	CASSLVGPPPVNGYTF	TGTGCCAGCAGCTTGGTGGGCCCACCGCCAGTCAATGGCTACACCTTC
TRBV4-2	once	TRBJ2-3	NA	CASSQEGLGDGTDTQYF	TGTGCCAGCAGCCAAGAGGGGCTGGGCGACGGCACAGATACGCAGTATTTT
TRBV18	NA	TRBJ1-2	NA	CASSPPAGGYTF	TGTGCCAGCTCACCCCCGGCAGGAGGCTACACCTTC
TRBV4-3	NA	TRBJ2-5	NA	CASSQDGRGSEKETQYF	TGCGCCAGCAGCCAAGACGGACGTGGGAGTGAAAAAGAGACCCAGTACTTC
TRBV28	few	TRBJ2-1	TRBD2	CASSLSGTSGSYNEQFF	TGTGCCAGCAGTTTATCTGGGACTAGCGGGAGCTACAATGAGCAGTTCTTC
TRBV3-1/TRBV3-2	NA	TRBJ2-1	NA	CASSQVSQAYNEQFF	TGTGCCAGCAGCCAAGTTTCACAGGCATACAATGAGCAGTTCTTC
TRBV10-3	NA	TRBJ2-2	TRBD2	CAISESAGGGTGELFF	TGTGCCATCAGTGAATCTGCGGGAGGTGGCACCGGGGAGCTGTTTTTT
TRBV7-8	NA	TRBJ2-1	NA	CASSLVGPGVREQFF	TGTGCCAGCAGCTTAGTGGGTCCGGGAGTTCGGGAGCAGTTCTTC
TRBV5-8	NA	TRBJ1-1	NA	CASSFAAGWATEAFF	TGTGCCAGCAGCTTCGCAGCAGGGTGGGCCACTGAAGCTTTCTTT
TRBV20-1	few	TRBJ1-1	NA	CSARGGQGAFF	TGCAGTGCTAGAGGAGGTCAGGGAGCTTTCTTT
TRBV19	NA	TRBJ2-1	NA	CASSMGQGWQFF	TGTGCCAGTAGTATGGGCCAGGGCTGGCAGTTCTTC
TRBV7-3	NA	TRBJ2-3	TRBD2	CASSLIGRAGPDTQYF	TGTGCCAGCAGCTTAATCGGGAGGGCGGGACCAGATACGCAGTATTTT
TRBV5-6	NA	TRBJ2-5	TRBD1	CASSFNPGGLGETQYF	TGTGCCAGCAGCTTCAATCCAGGGGGCTTGGGAGAGACCCAGTACTTC
TRBV5-1	once	TRBJ2-2	NA	CASSSRSGTGELFF	TGCGCCAGCAGCTCACGGTCCGGGACCGGGGAGCTGTTTTTT
TRBV7-2	NA	TRBJ1-1	NA	CASSWPGRGVGAFF	TGTGCCAGCAGCTGGCCGGGGAGGGGGGTAGGAGCTTTCTTT
TRBV30	NA	TRBJ1-1	NA	CAWSEWDTDEAFF	TGTGCCTGGAGTGAATGGGACACAGATGAAGCTTTCTTT
TRBV21-1	NA	TRBJ2-2	NA	CASSLRWTGELFF	TGTGCCAGCAGCCTAAGATGGACCGGGGAGCTGTTTTTT
TRBV9	once	TRBJ1-2	TRBD1	CASSRGTGVSYGYTF	TGTGCCAGCAGCCGGGGAACAGGGGTCTCCTATGGCTACACCTTC
TRBV28	NA	TRBJ2-7	TRBD1	CASRPPGQGGPYEQYF	TGTGCCAGCAGGCCTCCGGGACAGGGGGGGCCCTACGAGCAGTACTTC
TRBV27	NA	TRBJ1-3	NA	CASSLYPLGRENSGNTIYF	TGTGCCAGCAGTTTATACCCCCTTGGACGGGAAAACTCTGGAAACACCATATATTTT
TRBV19	NA	TRBJ2-5	TRBD2	CASGTSGTPQETQYF	TGTGCCAGTGGGACTAGCGGGACCCCCCAAGAGACCCAGTACTTC
TRBV12-3/TRBV12-4	NA	TRBJ1-4	NA	CASRGQFQKLFF	TGTGCCAGCCGAGGACAGTTTCAAAAACTGTTTTTT
TRBV18	NA	TRBJ1-1	NA	CASSPYPRKNTEAFF	TGTGCCAGCTCACCGTACCCGCGGAAGAACACTGAAGCTTTCTTT
TRBV5-5	NA	TRBJ2-7	TRBD1	CASSFRDRSSYEQYF	TGTGCCAGCAGCTTCCGGGACAGATCCTCCTACGAGCAGTACTTC
TRBV7-2	NA	TRBJ1-3	NA	CASSSSLSGNTIYF	TGTGCCAGCAGCTCGTCCCTCTCTGGAAACACCATATATTTT
TRBV19	few	TRBJ1-5	NA	CATSGGKDQPQHF	TGTGCCACCTCGGGGGGGAAAGATCAGCCCCAGCATTTT
TRBV28	NA	TRBJ1-5	TRBD1	CASSHFQGAYQPQHF	TGTGCCAGCAGCCACTTCCAGGGGGCTTATCAGCCCCAGCATTTT
TRBV7-8	NA	TRBJ2-7	TRBD1	CASSLSSRTGSYEQYF	TGTGCCAGCAGCTTATCTAGTCGGACAGGGTCCTACGAGCAGTACTTC
TRBV12-5	NA	TRBJ1-5	NA	CASGPPAGGNQPQHF	TGTGCTAGTGGCCCACCAGCAGGTGGTAATCAGCCCCAGCATTTT
TRBV4-2	NA	TRBJ2-1	NA	CASSQEQGTYNEQFF	TGTGCCAGCAGCCAAGAGCAGGGGACCTACAATGAGCAGTTCTTC
TRBV3-1/TRBV3-2	NA	TRBJ2-1	NA	CASSQWEDTYNEQFF	TGTGCCAGCAGCCAATGGGAGGACACCTACAATGAGCAGTTCTTC
TRBV5-4	NA	TRBJ2-3	NA	CASSLAGTDTQYF	TGTGCCAGCAGCTTGGCCGGCACAGATACGCAGTATTTT
TRBV9	few	TRBJ2-2	TRBD2	CASTGTSSSGELFF	TGTGCCAGCACCGGGACTAGCTCCTCCGGGGAGCTGTTTTTT